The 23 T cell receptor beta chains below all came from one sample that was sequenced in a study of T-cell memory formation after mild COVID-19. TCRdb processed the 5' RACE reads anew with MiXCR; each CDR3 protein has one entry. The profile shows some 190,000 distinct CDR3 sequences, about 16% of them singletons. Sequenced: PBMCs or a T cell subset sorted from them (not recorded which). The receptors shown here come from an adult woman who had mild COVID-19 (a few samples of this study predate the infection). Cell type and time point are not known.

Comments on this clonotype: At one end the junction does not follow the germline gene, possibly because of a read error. Here the CDR3 DNA reads TGTGCCAGCAGCTACGGACCTGATCAGCCCCATCATTTT. This codes for CASSYGPDQPHHF. V gene TRBV7-6 combines with J gene TRBJ1-5; the D is unclear. Germline loops: CDR1 SGHVS, CDR2 FNYEAQ. The CDR3 is made up of 13 amino acids.

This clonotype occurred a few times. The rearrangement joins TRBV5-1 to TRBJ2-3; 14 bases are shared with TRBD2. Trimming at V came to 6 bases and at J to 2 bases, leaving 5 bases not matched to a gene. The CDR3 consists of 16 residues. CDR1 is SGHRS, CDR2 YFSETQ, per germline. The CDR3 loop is CASTVTSGRATDTQYF. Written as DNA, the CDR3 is TGCGCCAGCACGGTGACTAGCGGGAGGGCCACAGATACGCAGTATTTT.

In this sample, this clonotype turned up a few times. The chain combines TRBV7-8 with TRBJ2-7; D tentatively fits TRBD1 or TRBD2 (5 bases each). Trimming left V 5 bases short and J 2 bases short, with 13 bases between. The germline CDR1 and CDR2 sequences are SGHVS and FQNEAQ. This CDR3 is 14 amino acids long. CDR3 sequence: CASSAGARAYEQYF. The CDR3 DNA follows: TGTGCCAGCAGCGCCGGGGCCAGAGCCTACGAGCAGTACTTC.

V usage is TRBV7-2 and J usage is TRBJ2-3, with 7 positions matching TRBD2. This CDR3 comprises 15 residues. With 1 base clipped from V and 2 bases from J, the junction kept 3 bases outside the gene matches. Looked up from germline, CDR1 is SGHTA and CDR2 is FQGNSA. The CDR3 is CASSLEGGYTDTQYF. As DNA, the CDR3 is TGTGCCAGCAGCTTAGAGGGAGGGTACACAGATACGCAGTATTTT.

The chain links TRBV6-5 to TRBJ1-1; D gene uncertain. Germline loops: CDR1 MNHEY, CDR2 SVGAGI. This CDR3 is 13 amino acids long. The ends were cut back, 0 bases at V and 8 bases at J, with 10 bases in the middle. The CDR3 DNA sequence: TGTGCCAGCAGTTACTCTGCGGGTAGGGAAGCTTTCTTT. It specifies CASSYSAGREAFF.

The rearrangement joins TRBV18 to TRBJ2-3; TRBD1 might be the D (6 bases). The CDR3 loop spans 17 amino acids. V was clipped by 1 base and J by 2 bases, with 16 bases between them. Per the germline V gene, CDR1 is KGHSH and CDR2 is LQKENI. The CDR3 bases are TGTGCCAGCTCACCACAACTACAGGGTGGCCTCACAGATACGCAGTATTTT. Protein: CASSPQLQGGLTDTQYF.

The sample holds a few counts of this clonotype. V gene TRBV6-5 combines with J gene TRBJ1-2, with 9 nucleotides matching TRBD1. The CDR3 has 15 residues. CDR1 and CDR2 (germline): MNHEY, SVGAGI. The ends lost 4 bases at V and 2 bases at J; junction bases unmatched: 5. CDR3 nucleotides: TGTGCCAGCAGTTCTGACAGGGGGGCCAACTATGGCTACACCTTC. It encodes CASSSDRGANYGYTF.

DNA of the CDR3: TGCGCCAGCAGCTCGGGACAGGGAGGTTCACCCCTCCACTTT. Translating it yields CASSSGQGGSPLHF. This chain connects TRBV5-1 to TRBJ1-6, with 9 bases aligning to TRBD1. This CDR3 has 14 amino acids. The V and J ends lost 3 bases and 9 bases, in that order; junction bases with no gene match: 4. Per the germline V gene, CDR1 is SGHRS and CDR2 is YFSETQ.

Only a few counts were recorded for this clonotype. CDR3 amino acids: CASSLGAYNQPQHF. In nucleotides, the CDR3 is TGTGCCAGCAGCTTAGGCGCGTACAATCAGCCCCAGCATTTT. This chain joins TRBV7-2 and TRBJ1-5; D remains unclear. The V and J ends lost 1 base and 3 bases respectively, with 7 bases between them. The CDR3 has 14 residues. The V gene's germline CDR1 is SGHTA and CDR2 FQGNSA.

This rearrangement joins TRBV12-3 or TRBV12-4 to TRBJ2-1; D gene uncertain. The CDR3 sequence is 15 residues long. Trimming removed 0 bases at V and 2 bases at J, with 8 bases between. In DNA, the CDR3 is TGTGCCAGCAGTTTAGCGCGCAGGACCTACAATGAGCAGTTCTTC. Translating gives CASSLARRTYNEQFF.

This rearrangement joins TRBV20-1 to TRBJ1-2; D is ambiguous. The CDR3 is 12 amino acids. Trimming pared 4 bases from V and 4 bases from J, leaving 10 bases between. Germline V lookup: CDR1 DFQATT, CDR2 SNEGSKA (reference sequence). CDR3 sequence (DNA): TGCAGTGCTACTGGCACAAGCTATGGCTACACCTTC. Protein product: CSATGTSYGYTF.

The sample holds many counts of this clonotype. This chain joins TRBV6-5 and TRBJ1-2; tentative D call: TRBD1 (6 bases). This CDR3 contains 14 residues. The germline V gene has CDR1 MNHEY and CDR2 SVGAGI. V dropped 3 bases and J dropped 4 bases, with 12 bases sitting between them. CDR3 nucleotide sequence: TGTGCCAGCAGTTATGGGCAGGGGTCCTATGGCTACACCTTC. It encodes CASSYGQGSYGYTF.

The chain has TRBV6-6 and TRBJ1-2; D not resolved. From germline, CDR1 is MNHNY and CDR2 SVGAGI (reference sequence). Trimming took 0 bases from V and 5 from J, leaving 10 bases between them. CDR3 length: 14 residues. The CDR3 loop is CASSYSGQRYGYTF. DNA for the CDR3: TGTGCCAGCAGTTACTCCGGCCAGAGGTATGGCTACACCTTC.

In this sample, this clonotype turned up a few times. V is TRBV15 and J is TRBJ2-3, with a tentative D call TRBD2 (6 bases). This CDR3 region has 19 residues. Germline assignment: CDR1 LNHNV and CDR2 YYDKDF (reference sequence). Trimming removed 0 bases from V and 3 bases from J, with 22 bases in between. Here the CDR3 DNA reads TGTGCCACCAGCAGAGATCATGGCGGGAACGGTGGGGCAACAGATACGCAGTATTTT. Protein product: CATSRDHGGNGGATDTQYF.

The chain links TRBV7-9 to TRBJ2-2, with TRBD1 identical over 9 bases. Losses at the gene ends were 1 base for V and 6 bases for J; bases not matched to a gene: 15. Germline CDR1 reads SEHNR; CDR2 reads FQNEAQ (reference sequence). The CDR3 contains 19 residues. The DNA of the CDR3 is TGTGCCAGCAGCTTAGAAGTCCTTCGAGACAGGGGGACGGCCGGGGAGCTGTTTTTT. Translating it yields CASSLEVLRDRGTAGELFF. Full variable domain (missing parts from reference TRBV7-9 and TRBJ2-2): DTGVSQNPRHKITKRGQNVTFRCDPISEHNRLYWYRQTLGQGPEFLTYFQNEAQLEKSRLLSDRFSAERPKGSFSTLEIQRTEQGDSAMYLCASSLEVLRDRGTAGELFFGEGSRLTVL.

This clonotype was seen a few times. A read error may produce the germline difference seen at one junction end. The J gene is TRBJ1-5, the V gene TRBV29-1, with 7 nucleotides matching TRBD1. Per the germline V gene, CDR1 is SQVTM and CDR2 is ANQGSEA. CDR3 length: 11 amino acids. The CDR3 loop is CSAKWGQLQHF. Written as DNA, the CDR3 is TGCAGCGCCAAGTGGGGACAGCTCCAGCATTTT.

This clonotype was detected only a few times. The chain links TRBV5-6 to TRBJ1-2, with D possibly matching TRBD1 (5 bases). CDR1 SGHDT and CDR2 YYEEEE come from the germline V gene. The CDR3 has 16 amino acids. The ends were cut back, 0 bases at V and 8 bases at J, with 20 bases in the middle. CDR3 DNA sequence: TGTGCCAGCAGCTTGGGAATAGGCGGGGGATCGGTCGGCTACACCTTC. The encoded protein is CASSLGIGGGSVGYTF.

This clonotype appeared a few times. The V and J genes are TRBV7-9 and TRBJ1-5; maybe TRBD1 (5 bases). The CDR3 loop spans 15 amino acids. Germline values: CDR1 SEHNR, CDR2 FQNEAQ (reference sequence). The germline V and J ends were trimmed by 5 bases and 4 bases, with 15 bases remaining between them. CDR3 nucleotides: TGTGCCAGCAGCCGAGCGGGACGGGAAAATCAGCCCCAGCATTTT. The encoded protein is CASSRAGRENQPQHF.

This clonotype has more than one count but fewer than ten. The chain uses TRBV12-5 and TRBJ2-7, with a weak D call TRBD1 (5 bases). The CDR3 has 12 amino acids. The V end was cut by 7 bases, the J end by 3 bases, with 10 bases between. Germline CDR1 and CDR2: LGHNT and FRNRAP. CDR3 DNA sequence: TGTGCTAGTGCTAAGACAGACTACGAGCAGTACTTC. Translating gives CASAKTDYEQYF.

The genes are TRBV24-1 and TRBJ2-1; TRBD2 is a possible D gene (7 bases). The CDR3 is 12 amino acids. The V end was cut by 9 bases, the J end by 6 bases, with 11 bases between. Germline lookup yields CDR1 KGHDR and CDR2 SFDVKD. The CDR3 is CATEGGGNEQFF. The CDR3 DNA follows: TGTGCCACCGAGGGAGGGGGCAATGAGCAGTTCTTC.

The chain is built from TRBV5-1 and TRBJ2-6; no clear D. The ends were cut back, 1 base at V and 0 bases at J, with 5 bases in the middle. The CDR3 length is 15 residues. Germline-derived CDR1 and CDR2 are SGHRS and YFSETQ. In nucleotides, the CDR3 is TGCGCCAGCAGCTTGATGGTCTCTGGGGCCAACGTCCTGACTTTC. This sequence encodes CASSLMVSGANVLTF.

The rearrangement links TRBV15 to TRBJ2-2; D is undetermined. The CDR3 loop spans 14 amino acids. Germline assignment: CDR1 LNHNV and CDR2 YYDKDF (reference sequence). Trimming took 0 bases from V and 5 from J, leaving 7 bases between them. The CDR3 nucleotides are TGTGCCACCAGCAGAGATTCCGGAACCGGGGAGCTGTTTTTT. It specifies CATSRDSGTGELFF.

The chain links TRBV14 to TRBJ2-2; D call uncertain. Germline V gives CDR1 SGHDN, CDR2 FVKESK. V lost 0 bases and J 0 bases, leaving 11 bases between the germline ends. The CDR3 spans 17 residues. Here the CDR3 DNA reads TGTGCCAGCAGCCAAGACAGACGGTCTGCGAACACCGGGGAGCTGTTTTTT. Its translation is CASSQDRRSANTGELFF.